This TCR beta chain appears in the sequencing data of a study of cytomegalovirus exposure and HLA in healthy donors. Primers included in the PCR were 60 Vbeta and 13 Jbeta primers. Under the authors' procedure: Unique TCR beta chains totaled roughly 80 million in a later count, with roughly 11 million of them shared. TCRdb's copy holds only in-frame clones and misses some; the assay was immunoSEQ multiplex PCR. V and J calls and clone size are given by that table; D and trimming were obtained from the DNA. The sample holds around 90,000 clones, 62% seen once. Worth noting for this clone: The target antigen is unknown.

The CDR3 has 14 amino acids. The V gene lost 1 base and the J gene lost 4 bases, with 7 bases spanning the gap. Germline V CDR1 and CDR2: SGHNT, YENEEA. Whole-study results and caveats: Accurate HLA-A and HLA-B prediction from TCR beta sequences was reported for most subjects. The majority of CMV-associated TCR beta chains were reported as apparently HLA-restricted in a later analysis.

The clonotype comes from a woman under 40 in good health and CMV-seropositive. Source material: PBMCs. V and J are TRBV11-3 and TRBJ2-2; no clear D. The CDR3 loop reads CASSLVVSTGELFF. The DNA of the CDR3 is TGTGCCAGCAGCTTAGTTGTATCCACCGGGGAGCTGTTTTTT.